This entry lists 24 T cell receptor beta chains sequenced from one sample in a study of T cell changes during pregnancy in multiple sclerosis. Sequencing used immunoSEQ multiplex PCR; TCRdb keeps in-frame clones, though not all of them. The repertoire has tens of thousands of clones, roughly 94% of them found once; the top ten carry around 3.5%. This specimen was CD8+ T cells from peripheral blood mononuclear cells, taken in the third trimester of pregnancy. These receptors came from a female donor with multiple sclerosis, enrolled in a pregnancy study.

CDR3 residues: CASSPYNSGPYEQYF. The CDR3 nucleotides are TGTGCCAGCAGTCCTTACAATAGCGGACCCTACGAGCAGTACTTC. The chain links TRBV28 to TRBJ2-7, with D perhaps TRBD2 (6 bases). V was clipped by 5 bases and J by 2 bases, with 16 bases between them. Germline V gives CDR1 MDHEN, CDR2 SYDVKM. The CDR3 runs to 15 residues.

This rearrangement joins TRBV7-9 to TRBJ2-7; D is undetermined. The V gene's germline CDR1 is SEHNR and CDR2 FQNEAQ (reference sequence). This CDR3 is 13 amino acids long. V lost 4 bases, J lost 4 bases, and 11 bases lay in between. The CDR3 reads CASSSPAVYEQYF. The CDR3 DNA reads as TGTGCCAGCAGCTCCCCCGCAGTATACGAGCAGTACTTC.

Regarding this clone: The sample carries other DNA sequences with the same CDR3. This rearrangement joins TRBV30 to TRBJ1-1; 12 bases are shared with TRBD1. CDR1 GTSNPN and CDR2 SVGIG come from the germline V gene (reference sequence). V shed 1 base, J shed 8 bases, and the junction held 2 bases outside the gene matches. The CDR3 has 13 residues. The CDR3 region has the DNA TGTGCCTGGAGTGGGGACAGGGGGCCCGAAGCTTTCTTT. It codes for CAWSGDRGPEAFF.

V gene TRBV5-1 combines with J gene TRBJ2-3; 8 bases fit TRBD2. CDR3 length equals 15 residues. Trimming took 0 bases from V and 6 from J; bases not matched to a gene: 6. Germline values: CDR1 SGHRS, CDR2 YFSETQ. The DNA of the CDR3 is TGCGCCAGCAGCTTGGGCGGGGGGACCCATGATACGCAGTATTTT. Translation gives CASSLGGGTHDTQYF.

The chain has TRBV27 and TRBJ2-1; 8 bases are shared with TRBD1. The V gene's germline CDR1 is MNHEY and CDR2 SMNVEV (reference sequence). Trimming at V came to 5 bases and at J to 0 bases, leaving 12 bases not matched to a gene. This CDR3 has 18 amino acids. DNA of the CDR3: TGTGCCAGCAGTGTTCGCCAGGGGGCGAGAGGCTCCTACAATGAGCAGTTCTTC. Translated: CASSVRQGARGSYNEQFF.

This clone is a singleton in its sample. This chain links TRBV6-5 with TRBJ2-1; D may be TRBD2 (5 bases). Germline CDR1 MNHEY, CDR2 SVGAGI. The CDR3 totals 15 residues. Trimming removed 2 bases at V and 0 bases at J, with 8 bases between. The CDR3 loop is CASSYGLSSYNEQFF. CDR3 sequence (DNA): TGTGCCAGCAGTTACGGACTGAGCTCCTACAATGAGCAGTTCTTC.

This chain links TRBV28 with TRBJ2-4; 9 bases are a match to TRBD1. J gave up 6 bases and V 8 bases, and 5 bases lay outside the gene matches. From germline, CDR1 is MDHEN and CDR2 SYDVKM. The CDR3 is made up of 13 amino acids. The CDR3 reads CASSGTGPNIQYF. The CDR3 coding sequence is TGTGCCAGCTCCGGGACAGGGCCAAACATTCAGTACTTC.

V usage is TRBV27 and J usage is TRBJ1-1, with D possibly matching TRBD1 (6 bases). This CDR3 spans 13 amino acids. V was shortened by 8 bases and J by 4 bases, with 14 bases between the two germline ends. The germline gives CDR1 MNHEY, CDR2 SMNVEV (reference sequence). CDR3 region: CASRFQGSTEAFF. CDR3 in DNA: TGTGCCAGCCGATTTCAGGGGAGCACTGAAGCTTTCTTT.

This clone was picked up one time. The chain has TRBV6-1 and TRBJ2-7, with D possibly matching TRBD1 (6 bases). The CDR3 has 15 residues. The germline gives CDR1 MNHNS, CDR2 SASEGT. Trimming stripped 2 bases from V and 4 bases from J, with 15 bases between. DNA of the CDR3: TGTGCCAGCAGTGAAATAGGGGGAAATGGGTACGAGCAGTACTTC. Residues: CASSEIGGNGYEQYF.

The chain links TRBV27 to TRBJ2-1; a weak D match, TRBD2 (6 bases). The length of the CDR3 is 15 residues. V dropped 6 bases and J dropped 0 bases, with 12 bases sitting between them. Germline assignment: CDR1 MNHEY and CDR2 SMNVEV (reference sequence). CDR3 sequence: CASRVLANSYNEQFF. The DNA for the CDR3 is TGTGCCAGCAGGGTCCTAGCGAACTCCTACAATGAGCAGTTCTTC.

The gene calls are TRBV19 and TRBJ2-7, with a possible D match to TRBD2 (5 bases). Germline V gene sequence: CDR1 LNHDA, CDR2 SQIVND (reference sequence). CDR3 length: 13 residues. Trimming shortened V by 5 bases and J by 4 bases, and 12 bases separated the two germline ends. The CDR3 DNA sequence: TGTGCCAGTAGTCCTTCAGACTATTACGAGCAGTACTTC. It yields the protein CASSPSDYYEQYF.

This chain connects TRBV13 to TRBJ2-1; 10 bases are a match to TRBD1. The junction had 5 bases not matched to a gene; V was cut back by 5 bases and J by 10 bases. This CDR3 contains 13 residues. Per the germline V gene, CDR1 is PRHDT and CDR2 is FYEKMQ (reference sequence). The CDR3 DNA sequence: TGTGCCAGCAGCCCAAGGACAGGGGGGGAGCAGTTCTTC. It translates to CASSPRTGGEQFF.

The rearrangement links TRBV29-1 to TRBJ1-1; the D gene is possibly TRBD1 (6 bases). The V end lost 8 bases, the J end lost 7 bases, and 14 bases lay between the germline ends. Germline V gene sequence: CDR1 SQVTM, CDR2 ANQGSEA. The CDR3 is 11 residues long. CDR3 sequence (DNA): TGCAGCTTCCGTAGGGGGAGTGAAGCTTTCTTT. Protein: CSFRRGSEAFF.

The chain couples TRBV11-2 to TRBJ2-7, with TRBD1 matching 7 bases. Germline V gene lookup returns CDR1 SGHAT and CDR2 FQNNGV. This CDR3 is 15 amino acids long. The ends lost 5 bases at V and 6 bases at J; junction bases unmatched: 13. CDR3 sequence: CASSHPLGQSREQYF. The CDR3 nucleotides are TGTGCCAGCAGCCACCCGCTGGGACAGTCGCGCGAGCAGTACTTC.

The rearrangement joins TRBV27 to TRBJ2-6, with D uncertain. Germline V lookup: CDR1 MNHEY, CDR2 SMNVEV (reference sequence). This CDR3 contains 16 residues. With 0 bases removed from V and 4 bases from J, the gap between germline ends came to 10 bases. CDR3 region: CASSLSPGPGANVLTF. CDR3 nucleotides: TGTGCCAGCAGTTTATCCCCAGGTCCAGGGGCCAACGTCCTGACTTTC. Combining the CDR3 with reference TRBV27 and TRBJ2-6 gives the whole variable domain EAQVTQNPRYLITVTGKKLTVTCSQNMNHEYMSWYRQDPGLGLRQIYYSMNVEVTDKGDVPEGYKVSRKEKRNFPLILESPSPNQTSLYFCASSLSPGPGANVLTFGAGSRLTVL.

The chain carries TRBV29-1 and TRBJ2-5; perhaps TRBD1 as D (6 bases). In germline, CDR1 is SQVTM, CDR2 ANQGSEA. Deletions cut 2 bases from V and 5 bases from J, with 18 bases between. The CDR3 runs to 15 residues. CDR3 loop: CSVELRQDLVETQYF. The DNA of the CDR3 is TGCAGCGTTGAACTTAGACAGGACCTTGTGGAGACCCAGTACTTC.

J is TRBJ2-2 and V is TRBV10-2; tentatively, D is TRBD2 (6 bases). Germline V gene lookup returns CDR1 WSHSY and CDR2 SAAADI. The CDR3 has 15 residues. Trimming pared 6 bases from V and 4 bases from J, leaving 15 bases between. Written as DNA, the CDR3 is TGCGCCAGCAGGGACCGGGACTTAGGCACCGGGGAGCTGTTTTTT. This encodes CASRDRDLGTGELFF.

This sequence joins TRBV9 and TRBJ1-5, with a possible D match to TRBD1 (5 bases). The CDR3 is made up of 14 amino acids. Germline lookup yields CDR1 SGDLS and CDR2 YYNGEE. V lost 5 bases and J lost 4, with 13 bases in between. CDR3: CASSNSGGNQPQHF. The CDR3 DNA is TGTGCCAGCAGTAACTCCGGGGGAAATCAGCCCCAGCATTTT.

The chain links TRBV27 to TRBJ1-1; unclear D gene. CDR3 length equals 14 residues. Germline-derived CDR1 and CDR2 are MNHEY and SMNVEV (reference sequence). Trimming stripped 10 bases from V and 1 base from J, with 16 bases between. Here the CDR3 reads CATRPNLANTEAFF. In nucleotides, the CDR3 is TGTGCCACCCGTCCGAACTTAGCGAACACTGAAGCTTTCTTT.

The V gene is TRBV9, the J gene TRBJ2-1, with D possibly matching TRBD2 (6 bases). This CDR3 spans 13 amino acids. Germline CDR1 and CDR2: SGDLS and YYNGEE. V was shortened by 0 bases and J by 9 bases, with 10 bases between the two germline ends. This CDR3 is CASSVDAGSEQFF. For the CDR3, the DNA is TGTGCCAGCAGCGTAGACGCGGGGAGTGAGCAGTTCTTC.

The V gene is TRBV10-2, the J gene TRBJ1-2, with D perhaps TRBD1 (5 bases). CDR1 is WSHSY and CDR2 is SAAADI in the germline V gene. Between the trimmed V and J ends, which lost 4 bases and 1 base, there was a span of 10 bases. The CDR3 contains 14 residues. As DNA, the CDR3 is TGCGCCAGCAGTGTAACAGGTAGTAACTATGGCTACACCTTC. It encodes CASSVTGSNYGYTF.

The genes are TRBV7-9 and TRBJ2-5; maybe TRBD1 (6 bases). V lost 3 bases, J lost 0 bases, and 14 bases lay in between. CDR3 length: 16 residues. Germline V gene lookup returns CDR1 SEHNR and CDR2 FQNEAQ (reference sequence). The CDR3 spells CASSLGNRDNQETQYF. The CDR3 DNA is TGTGCCAGCAGCTTGGGAAACCGGGACAACCAAGAGACCCAGTACTTC.

The CDR3 sequence: CASSLAEDGGGYTF. CDR3 coding DNA: TGCGCCAGCAGCTTGGCCGAGGATGGAGGTGGCTACACCTTC. The chain joins TRBV5-1 to TRBJ1-2; D gene unclear. The germline V gene has CDR1 SGHRS and CDR2 YFSETQ. Between the trimmed V and J ends, which lost 0 bases and 7 bases, there was a span of 13 bases. The CDR3 sequence is 14 residues long.

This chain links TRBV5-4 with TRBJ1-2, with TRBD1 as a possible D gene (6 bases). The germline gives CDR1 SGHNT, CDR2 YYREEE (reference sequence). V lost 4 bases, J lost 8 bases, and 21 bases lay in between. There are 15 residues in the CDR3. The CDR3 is CASSPQGWGGEGYTF. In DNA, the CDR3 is TGTGCCAGCAGCCCCCAAGGATGGGGGGGCGAGGGCTACACCTTC. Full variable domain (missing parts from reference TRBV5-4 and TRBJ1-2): ETGVTQSPTHLIKTRGQQVTLRCSSQSGHNTVSWYQQALGQGPQFIFQYYREEENGRGNFPPRFSGLQFPNYSSELNVNALELDDSALYLCASSPQGWGGEGYTFGSGTRLTVV.